This T cell receptor beta chain was obtained from a study of T cell repertoires in cytomegalovirus infection. The wider study: Indications came from public TCR beta signatures; they pointed to CMV infection and to a matching HLA type.

Germline lookup yields CDR1 GTSNPN and CDR2 SVGIG (reference sequence). Trimming removed 0 bases from V and 7 bases from J, with 7 bases in between. There are 12 residues in the CDR3. Whole-study results and caveats: Carriers of CMV plus the relevant HLA were identified by cumulative public TCR beta family frequency. Across the ex vivo response, the dominant clonotypes were HLA-C-restricted CMV-specific TCR beta clonotypes.

Only a few counts were recorded for this clonotype. Its antigen is unidentified. In TCRdb, the reads were re-called with MiXCR into one record per CDR3 protein. There are approximately 700,000 distinct CDR3 sequences in the sample; 35% occur only once, and 2.5% to 3% lies in the top ten. This TCR derives from a human donor in good health (CMV status not recorded). Some clones in this sample may be carry-over from other donors' samples. Material: PBMCs. The chain links TRBV30 to TRBJ2-1, with a tentative D call TRBD2 (6 bases). The CDR3 region has the DNA TGTGCCTGGAGTGTACGGGAGAATGAGCAGTTCTTC. Protein: CAWSVRENEQFF.